The 3 T cell receptor beta chains below come from one sample, sequenced in a study of shared clonotypes between healthy human individuals. Terminally differentiated effector memory CD45RA+ cells were excluded from the naive CD8 cells, which were CD45RO-negative and positively selected for CCR7. Libraries were prepared by immunoSEQ multiplex PCR; TCRdb keeps only in-frame clonotypes and omits some of them. This table has around 2,000,000 clones, 93% appearing once. Sequencing was carried out using naive CD8+ T cells from PBMCs. The receptor set was obtained from a man aged 18 to 35 in good health. Some clones in this sample may be carry-over from other donors' samples.

As for this clone: The sample contains more than one DNA sequence encoding this CDR3. The chain uses TRBV27 and TRBJ2-7, with 7 bases that match TRBD2. Germline V lookup: CDR1 MNHEY, CDR2 SMNVEV (reference sequence). J gave up 0 bases and V 6 bases, and 2 bases lay outside the gene matches. The CDR3 totals 13 residues. The CDR3 here is CASRVAGSYEQYF. DNA of the CDR3: TGTGCCAGCAGGGTAGCGGGCTCCTACGAGCAGTACTTC.

The genes are TRBV28 and TRBJ2-6; 9 bases agree with TRBD2. CDR1 MDHEN and CDR2 SYDVKM come from the germline V gene. Trimming cost V 7 bases and J 2 bases; bases outside gene matches: 12. The CDR3 has 18 residues. The CDR3 DNA reads as TGTGCCAGCAAGGCGGGGGGGCCCCCGGTTCCTGGGGCCAACGTCCTGACTTTC. It translates to CASKAGGPPVPGANVLTF.

The V gene is TRBV5-6, the J gene TRBJ2-3, with D perhaps matching TRBD1 (5 bases). This CDR3 contains 15 residues. Germline values: CDR1 SGHDT, CDR2 YYEEEE. Trimming stripped 3 bases from V and 3 bases from J, with 14 bases between. DNA of the CDR3: TGTGCCAGCAGCTGGCAGGGAACCCCTACAGATACGCAGTATTTT. Its translation: CASSWQGTPTDTQYF.